The text below deals with one TCR beta chain. This clonotype was seen repeatedly, ten times or more. The specificity of this receptor is unknown. Base quality data are lacking; no much larger clone is found one base away. These data are taken from a study of glioma-infiltrating T cells (TCRdb year 2016). With respect to the entire study: The study sequenced TCR alpha- and beta-chain repertoires from glioma tissue, from non-neoplastic brain tissue and from matched peripheral blood mononuclear cells. The paired cohort was made up of three low-grade glioma patients, 8 or 9 primary glioblastoma patients and three non-glioma patients who contributed non-neoplastic brain tissue. To measure divergence between tissue and blood T-cell populations, each tissue-infiltrating repertoire was compared with the peripheral blood repertoire of the same patient. Results the study describes overall, beyond this receptor: VJ-independent divergence between tissue and blood was lower than expected in non-neoplastic patients but higher than expected in all gliomas, particularly low-grade gliomas. Very few CDR3 sequences were shared between tissue and blood, attributed to high CDR3 diversity and limited sampling. The group comparisons were based on small numbers of patients: three non-neoplastic, three low-grade glioma and seven to nine glioblastoma patients.

TCR alpha and beta CDR3 regions were amplified with the iRepertoire nested amplicon-rescue multiplex PCR (arm-PCR) platform from RNA. The input for one-step reverse transcription and amplification was roughly 85-400 ng of either tissue mRNA or PBMC total RNA. Following bead purification, Illumina adapters were added through a secondary multiplex PCR, and the libraries were then gel-purified between 200 and 400 bp. The libraries contained internal 6-nucleotide barcodes that were used for demultiplexing. Libraries were sequenced on an Illumina MiSeq with 2x220 or 2x250 nucleotide paired-end reads. As for the authors' bioinformatics: Paired reads were merged with FLASH 1.2.11 and aligned to the GRCh37 human genome with BWA-MEM before extracting TRA and TRB reads. For V and J assignment, an IMGT-derived reference of cassette sequences and CDR3 motifs that included pseudogenes was used. Three-frame translation of reads was performed, and productive CDR3s were defined as those with a C...FGXG motif and no stop codons. A clonotype was defined as a unique combination of a V-J cassette pair and a CDR3 amino acid sequence. Reads were filtered by Hamming distance, with the threshold set by the sequence error rate of each sample in mapped regions. Using fastp at Q25 and MiXCR, TCRdb reprocessed the public reads and kept productive beta chains. Entries that share a CDR3 protein sequence are merged under the most common genes and DNA. TCRdb's processing, not the authors' own work, is the source of the V and J calls. Present in this sample are approximately 90,000 distinct CDR3 sequences, around 23% of which were seen just once. The ten largest clones capture more than 6.5% of the sample.

What was sequenced was glioma tissue, nonneoplastic brain tissue, or PBMCs (not recorded which). The sequence was obtained from a human donor with low-grade glioma or glioblastoma, undergoing nonglioma brain surgery, or in good health (not recorded which).

The nucleotide sequence is TGTGCCAGCAGCTTAGCCGGGGACTCCTACAATGAGCAGTTCTTC. Translated, this gives CASSLAGDSYNEQFF. Recombination linked TRBV7-2 to TRBJ2-1, with TRBD2 perhaps the D gene, on 5 matching bases. The CDR3, from cysteine to phenylalanine, totals 15 residues. The retained sequence is limited to the CDR3, 45 bases, with the frame set at the first base. The germline V gene encodes CDR1 SGHTA and CDR2 FQGNSA. V loses 0 bases of germline sequence and J loses 0 bases, and the interval between the two ends is 6 bases.